This T cell receptor (beta chain) is from a study of cytomegalovirus exposure and HLA in healthy donors. Study-wide points: A few CMV-associated chains were confirmed in vitro to be specific for CMV antigens. Being indistinguishable, some V segments were excluded, TRBV6-2 and TRBV6-3 among them.

Per germline, CDR1 SNHLY and CDR2 FYNNEI. V trimming: 6 bases; J trimming: 7 bases; junction bases outside the gene matches: 7. The CDR3 runs to 13 residues. A note on this clone: The antigen is undetermined.

PCR used 60 Vbeta primers and 13 Jbeta primers. Clones were sequenced by immunoSEQ multiplex PCR, and TCRdb holds only the in-frame ones, with some missing. In the table there are 150,000 to 200,000 clones, 82% of which are singletons. This sequence joins TRBV2 and TRBJ1-2; 8 bases agree with TRBD1. The sequencing sample was made of PBMCs. The sequence was collected from a girl aged 2-10 years in good health and CMV-seropositive. CDR3 nucleotides: TGTGCCAGCAGGGGGACAGGAGTTATTGGCTACACCTTC. As protein: CASRGTGVIGYTF.